These 10 T cell receptor beta chains were sequenced from one sample in a study of OX40 agonist ivuxolimab in advanced cancers. The protocol used for the library was the immunoSEQ multiplex PCR assay. The immuneACCESS repertoire file appears here via TCRdb, limited to in-frame rearrangements. These files lack a portion of the clones; in checked studies, under half of the deficit traces to unresolved V genes, and the cause of the others is not known. This sample lists about 60,000 clones; roughly 84% were detected once. Together, the top ten hold around 30% of the sample. This material consisted of CD4+ or CD8+ T cells sorted from blood, taken in a trial of the OX40 agonist ivuxolimab. Receptor source: an adult with an advanced solid tumor such as melanoma, head and neck, liver or kidney cancer.

V usage is TRBV2 and J usage is TRBJ2-3, with TRBD1 matching 10 bases. This CDR3 has 15 residues. The germline V gene has CDR1 SNHLY and CDR2 FYNNEI. Trimming cost V 8 bases and J 6 bases; bases outside gene matches: 11. This CDR3 is CASSRTGTGADTQYF. CDR3 DNA: TGTGCCAGCTCCCGTACCGGGACAGGGGCGGATACGCAGTATTTT. The full variable domain, rest sourced from reference TRBV2 and TRBJ2-3, is EPEVTQTPSHQVTQMGQEVILRCVPISNHLYFYWYRQILGQKVEFLVSFYNNEISEKSEIFDDQFSVERPDGSNFTLKIRSTKLEDSAMYFCASSRTGTGADTQYFGPGTRLTVL.

The count of this clone is one. V usage is TRBV15 and J usage is TRBJ2-7; 13 bases map to TRBD2. J lost 6 bases, V lost 7 bases, and 9 bases had no gene match. CDR3 length: 15 residues. Germline V lookup: CDR1 LNHNV, CDR2 YYDKDF (reference sequence). Here the CDR3 DNA reads TGTGCCACCACCCCGGGACTAGCGGGATTGGGCGAGCAGTACTTC. Translation: CATTPGLAGLGEQYF.

V usage is TRBV19 and J usage is TRBJ1-4; 10 bases align to TRBD1. V trimming: 6 bases; J trimming: 8 bases; junction bases outside the gene matches: 6. From germline, CDR1 is LNHDA and CDR2 SQIVND (reference sequence). CDR3 length: 14 residues. The DNA for the CDR3 is TGTGCCAGTAGCGACAGGGGGCTAGGAGAAAAACTGTTTTTT. Encoded protein: CASSDRGLGEKLFF.

This rearrangement joins TRBV29-1 to TRBJ2-3, with 10 bases matching TRBD2. Germline values: CDR1 SQVTM, CDR2 ANQGSEA. V lost 5 bases to trimming and J lost 5 bases; unmatched junction nucleotides: 7. CDR3 length: 14 amino acids. The CDR3 loop reads CSVPTSGSLDTQYF. The CDR3 DNA reads as TGCAGCGTTCCGACTAGCGGGTCTCTAGATACGCAGTATTTT.

The sample holds one count of this clone. The chain links TRBV9 to TRBJ2-2; possible D gene TRBD1, 5 bases. V lost 8 bases and J 9 bases, leaving 11 bases between the germline ends. The CDR3 has 11 amino acids. Per germline, CDR1 SGDLS and CDR2 YYNGEE. CDR3 loop: CARSRVRELFF. The CDR3 DNA reads TGTGCCAGGTCCAGGGTCCGGGAGCTGTTTTTT.

This chain links TRBV28 with TRBJ1-1, with D unresolved. The length of the CDR3 is 10 residues. From germline, CDR1 is MDHEN and CDR2 SYDVKM. Deletions cut 7 bases from V and 7 bases from J, with 7 bases between. CDR3 loop: CASKRSEAFF. DNA for the CDR3: TGTGCCAGCAAAAGGAGTGAAGCTTTCTTT.

The chain is built from TRBV28 and TRBJ2-1; 8 bases are shared with TRBD2. This CDR3 region has 12 residues. Germline V gene lookup returns CDR1 MDHEN and CDR2 SYDVKM. The ends lost 10 bases at V and 8 bases at J; junction bases unmatched: 7. CDR3 in amino acids: CAISGGSYEQFF. For the CDR3, the DNA is TGTGCCATTTCGGGGGGGAGTTATGAGCAGTTCTTC. Together with reference TRBV28 and TRBJ2-1, the CDR3 gives the full variable domain: DVKVTQSSRYLVKRTGEKVFLECVQDMDHENMFWYRQDPGLGLRLIYFSYDVKMKEKGDIPEGYSVSREKKERFSLILESASTNQTSMYLCAISGGSYEQFFGPGTRLTVL.

The CDR3 sequence: CASSESAAATNTIYF. The CDR3 DNA is TGTGCCAGCAGCGAATCCGCCGCCGCCACAAACACCATATATTTT. The V call is TRBV7-9, the J call TRBJ1-3; unclear D gene. Germline assignment: CDR1 SEHNR and CDR2 FQNEAQ (reference sequence). The V end lost 5 bases, the J end lost 6 bases, and 17 bases lay between the germline ends. The CDR3 spans 15 residues.

The V call is TRBV5-1, the J call TRBJ2-7, with D tentatively TRBD1 (6 bases). The V and J ends lost 5 bases and 3 bases respectively, with 12 bases between them. In germline, CDR1 is SGHRS, CDR2 YFSETQ. The CDR3 totals 13 residues. The DNA of the CDR3 is TGCGCCAGCAGTCATCAGGGGCTCTACGAGCAGTACTTC. It specifies CASSHQGLYEQYF.

The chain is built from TRBV15 and TRBJ1-2, with unresolved D. The V and J ends lost 0 bases and 1 base respectively, with 6 bases between them. Germline CDR1 is LNHNV and CDR2 is YYDKDF (reference sequence). The CDR3 is 14 amino acids. The CDR3 DNA reads TGTGCCACCAGCAGAGAGGATGGTAACTATGGCTACACCTTC. Translating it yields CATSREDGNYGYTF.